The 11 T cell receptor beta chains in this list originate from one sample, sequenced in a study of control samples from healthy donors and cancer patients (TCRdb year 2020). Libraries came from the immunoSEQ multiplex PCR assay. This immuneACCESS table, as held by TCRdb, lists in-frame sequences with V and J called but not all clones. Of the missing ones, under half trace to an unresolved V gene in checked studies; the others have no known cause. Here the sample has 150,000 to 200,000 clones; roughly 94% occur a single time. The ten largest clones take up over 6.5% of the sample. Input material: blood. The receptor set was obtained from a woman aged 40 to 50 in good health.

The chain links TRBV6-5 to TRBJ2-7; no firm D call. The CDR3 length is 13 residues. Germline loops: CDR1 MNHEY, CDR2 SVGAGI. V was trimmed by 2 bases and J by 2 bases, leaving 7 bases between them. CDR3 protein: CASSYGSTYEQYF. CDR3 sequence (DNA): TGTGCCAGCAGTTACGGCAGCACCTACGAGCAGTACTTC.

The chain carries TRBV7-2 and TRBJ2-7, with D possibly matching TRBD2 (6 bases). V lost 5 bases and J lost 2, with 10 bases in between. CDR3 length equals 13 residues. Germline CDR1 is SGHTA and CDR2 is FQGNSA. CDR3 sequence reads: CASSIGTPYEQYF. CDR3 in DNA: TGTGCCAGCAGCATCGGGACTCCCTACGAGCAGTACTTC.

The chain combines TRBV4-3 with TRBJ2-1, with TRBD2 matching 9 bases. V lost 1 base and J lost 1; bases outside the gene matches: 2. The CDR3 extends over 16 amino acids. Germline V CDR1 and CDR2: LGHNA, YSLEER. The CDR3 DNA reads TGCGCCAGCAGCCAAGTCAGCGGGAGGTCCTACAATGAGCAGTTCTTC. Residues: CASSQVSGRSYNEQFF.

The V call is TRBV2, the J call TRBJ1-1; D is unresolved. Trimming shortened V by 2 bases and J by 0 bases, and 4 bases separated the two germline ends. The CDR3 consists of 13 residues. The germline gives CDR1 SNHLY, CDR2 FYNNEI. DNA of the CDR3: TGTGCCAGCAGTGAACACGTGAACACTGAAGCTTTCTTT. As protein: CASSEHVNTEAFF.

The rearrangement joins TRBV5-5 to TRBJ1-1, with TRBD1 identical over 9 bases. This CDR3 is 15 amino acids long. Germline V gene sequence: CDR1 SGHKS, CDR2 YYEKEE (reference sequence). V shed 4 bases and J 6 bases; nucleotides not matched to a gene: 10. The CDR3 DNA reads TGTGCCAGCAGCGTTTCGGGACAGGGAGTTTCTGAAGCTTTCTTT. Translation gives CASSVSGQGVSEAFF.

This clone was observed a single time. This sequence joins TRBV29-1 and TRBJ1-4; no clear D. CDR1 is SQVTM and CDR2 is ANQGSEA in the germline V gene. V was clipped by 5 bases and J by 2 bases, with 15 bases between them. This CDR3 region has 15 residues. CDR3 loop: CSVPGRVGTNEKLFF. For the CDR3, the DNA is TGCAGCGTTCCCGGTAGGGTAGGGACTAATGAAAAACTGTTTTTT.

This chain joins TRBV3-1 (or the pseudogene TRBV3-2) and TRBJ2-7; no clear D. The CDR3 runs to 15 residues. Per the germline V gene, CDR1 is LGHDT and CDR2 is YNNKEL (reference sequence). V was clipped by 0 bases and J by 5 bases, with 14 bases between them. The CDR3 here is CASSQDRQQSHEQYF. CDR3 DNA sequence: TGTGCCAGCAGCCAAGATCGGCAGCAAAGCCACGAGCAGTACTTC.

The chain links TRBV7-9 to TRBJ1-4, with D possibly matching TRBD1 (6 bases). Germline-derived CDR1 and CDR2 are SEHNR and FQNEAQ (reference sequence). The CDR3 extends over 16 amino acids. V lost 2 bases to trimming and J lost 7 bases, with 17 bases between them. DNA for the CDR3: TGTGCCAGCAGCTTATCCACAGGAGGGGGACGTGAAAAACTGTTTTTT. Residues: CASSLSTGGGREKLFF.

The V and J genes are TRBV5-6 and TRBJ1-1; D uncertain. Germline CDR1 is SGHDT and CDR2 is YYEEEE. The V gene lost 2 bases and the J gene lost 3 bases, with 8 bases spanning the gap. CDR3 length: 13 amino acids. Here the CDR3 DNA reads TGTGCCAGCAGCTTAACGACATACACTGAAGCTTTCTTT. Amino acids: CASSLTTYTEAFF.

This rearrangement joins TRBV9 to TRBJ2-1; D is ambiguous. V lost 0 bases, J lost 5 bases, and 9 bases lay in between. The CDR3 consists of 14 residues. Germline loops: CDR1 SGDLS, CDR2 YYNGEE. As DNA, the CDR3 is TGTGCCAGCAGCGTAGTTAACAATCACAATGAGCAGTTCTTC. It specifies CASSVVNNHNEQFF.

The rearrangement joins TRBV7-2 to TRBJ2-7, with 10 bases matching TRBD1. The CDR3 is 15 residues long. Trimming removed 5 bases from V and 5 bases from J; junction bases left unmatched: 9. Per germline, CDR1 SGHTA and CDR2 FQGNSA. CDR3 amino acids: CASSTRDRGFDEQYF. Here the CDR3 DNA reads TGTGCCAGCAGCACCCGGGACAGGGGCTTCGACGAGCAGTACTTC.